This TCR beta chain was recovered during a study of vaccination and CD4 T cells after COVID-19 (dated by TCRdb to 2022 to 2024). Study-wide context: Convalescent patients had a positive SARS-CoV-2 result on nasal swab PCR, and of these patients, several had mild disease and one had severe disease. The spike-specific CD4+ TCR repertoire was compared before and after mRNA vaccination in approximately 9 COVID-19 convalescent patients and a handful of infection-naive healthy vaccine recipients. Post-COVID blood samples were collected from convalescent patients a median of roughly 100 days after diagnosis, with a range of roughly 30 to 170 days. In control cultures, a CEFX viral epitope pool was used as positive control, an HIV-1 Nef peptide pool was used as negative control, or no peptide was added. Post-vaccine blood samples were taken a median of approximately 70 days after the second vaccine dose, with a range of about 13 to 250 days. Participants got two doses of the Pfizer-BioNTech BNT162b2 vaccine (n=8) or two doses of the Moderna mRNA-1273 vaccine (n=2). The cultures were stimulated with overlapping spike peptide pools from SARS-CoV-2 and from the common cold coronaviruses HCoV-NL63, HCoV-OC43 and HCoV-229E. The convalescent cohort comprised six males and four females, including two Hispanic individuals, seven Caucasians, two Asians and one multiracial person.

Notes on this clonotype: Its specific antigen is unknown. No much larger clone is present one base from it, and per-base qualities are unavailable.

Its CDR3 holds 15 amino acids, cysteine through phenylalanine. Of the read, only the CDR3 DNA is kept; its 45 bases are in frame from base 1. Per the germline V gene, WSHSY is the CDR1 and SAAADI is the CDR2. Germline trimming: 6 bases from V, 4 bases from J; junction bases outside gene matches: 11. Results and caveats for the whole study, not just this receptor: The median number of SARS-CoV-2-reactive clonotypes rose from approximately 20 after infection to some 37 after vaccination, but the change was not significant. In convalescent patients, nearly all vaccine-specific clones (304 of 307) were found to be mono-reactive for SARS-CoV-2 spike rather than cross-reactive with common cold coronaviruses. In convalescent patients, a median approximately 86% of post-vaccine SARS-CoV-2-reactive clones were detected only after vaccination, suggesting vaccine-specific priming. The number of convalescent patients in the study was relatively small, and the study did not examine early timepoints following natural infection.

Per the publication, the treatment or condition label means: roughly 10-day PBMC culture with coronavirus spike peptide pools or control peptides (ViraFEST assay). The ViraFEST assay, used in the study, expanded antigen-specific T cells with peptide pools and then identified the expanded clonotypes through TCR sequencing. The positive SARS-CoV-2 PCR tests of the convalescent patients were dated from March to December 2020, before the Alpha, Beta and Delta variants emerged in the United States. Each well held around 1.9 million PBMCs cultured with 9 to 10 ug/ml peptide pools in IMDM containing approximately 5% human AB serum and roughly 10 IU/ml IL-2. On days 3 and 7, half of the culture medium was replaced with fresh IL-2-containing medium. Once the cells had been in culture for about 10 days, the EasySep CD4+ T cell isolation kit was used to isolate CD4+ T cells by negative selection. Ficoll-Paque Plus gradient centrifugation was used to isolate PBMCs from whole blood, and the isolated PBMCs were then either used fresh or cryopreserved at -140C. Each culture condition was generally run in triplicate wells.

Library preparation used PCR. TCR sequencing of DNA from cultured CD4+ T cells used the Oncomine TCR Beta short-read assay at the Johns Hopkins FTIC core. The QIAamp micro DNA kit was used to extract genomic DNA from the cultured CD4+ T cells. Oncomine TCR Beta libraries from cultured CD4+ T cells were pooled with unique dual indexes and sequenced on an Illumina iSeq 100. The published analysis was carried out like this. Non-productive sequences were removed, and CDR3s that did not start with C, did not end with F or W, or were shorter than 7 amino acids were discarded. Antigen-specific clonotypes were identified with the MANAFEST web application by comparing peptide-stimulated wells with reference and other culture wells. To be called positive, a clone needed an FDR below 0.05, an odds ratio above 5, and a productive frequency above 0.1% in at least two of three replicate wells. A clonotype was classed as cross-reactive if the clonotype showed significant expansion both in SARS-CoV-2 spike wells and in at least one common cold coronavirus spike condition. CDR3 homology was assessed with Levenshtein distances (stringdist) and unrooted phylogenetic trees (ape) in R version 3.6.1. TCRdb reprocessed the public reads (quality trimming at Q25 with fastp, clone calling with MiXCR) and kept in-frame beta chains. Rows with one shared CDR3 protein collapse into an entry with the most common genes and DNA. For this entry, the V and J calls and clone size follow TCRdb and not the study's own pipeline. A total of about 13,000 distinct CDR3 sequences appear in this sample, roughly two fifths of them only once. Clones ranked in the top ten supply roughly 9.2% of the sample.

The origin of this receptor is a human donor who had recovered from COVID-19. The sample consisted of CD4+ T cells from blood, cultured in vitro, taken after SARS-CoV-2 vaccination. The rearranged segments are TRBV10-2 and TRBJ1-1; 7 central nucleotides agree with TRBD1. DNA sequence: TGCGCCAGCAGGAGGGGGACAGTCGGGAGCACTGAAGCTTTCTTT. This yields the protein CASRRGTVGSTEAFF.